The clone carrying this TCR beta chain was counted between two and nine times. This sample was taken from a study of blood T cells in healthy people across ages. The CDR3 runs 15 residues. The germline V gene has CDR1 SQVTM and CDR2 ANQGSEA. V lost 5 bases, J lost 7 bases, and 21 bases lay in between. Next came a second PCR, run for about 7 to 12 cycles, which used a sample-barcoded 5' primer along with a J-beta primer mix. TCRdb redid the calling of the 5' RACE reads with MiXCR, one entry per CDR3 protein. The sample has some 320,000 distinct CDR3 sequences, 25% to 30% seen once. V gene TRBV29-1 combines with J gene TRBJ2-1; weak D call: TRBD2 (5 bases). The source material was blood. The TCR originated in a woman between 70 and 85 years old in good health. CDR3 coding DNA: TGCAGCGTTTATTCCGGCAGCGGAAACTTGAATGAGCAGTTCTTC. Translated, it gives CSVYSGSGNLNEQFF.